The 9 T cell receptor beta chains below come from one sample, sequenced in a study of patients and donors after allogeneic stem cell transplantation. TCRdb re-analysed the RT-PCR reads in MiXCR, keeping a single row per CDR3 protein. The sample has about 7,100 distinct CDR3 sequences; 10% to 15% are singletons. The specimen was blood, either unsorted or a sorted T cell fraction (not recorded which). The receptors derive from a human donor who was either an allogeneic HSCT recipient or a stem cell or donor lymphocyte infusion donor (not recorded which). It is not recorded whose cells these are; they may come from a transplant donor.

This clonotype was seen only a few times. The chain couples TRBV5-8 to TRBJ2-5, with D possibly being TRBD1 or TRBD2 (5 bases each). Between the trimmed V and J ends, which lost 4 bases and 4 bases, there was a span of 17 bases. Germline values: CDR1 SGHTS, CDR2 YDEGEE. There are 15 residues in the CDR3. CDR3 in amino acids: CASSLGRVNRETQYF. CDR3 nucleotide sequence: TGTGCCAGCAGCCTGGGACGGGTCAACCGAGAGACCCAGTACTTC.

There are many counts of this clonotype. In DNA, the CDR3 is TGTGCCAGCAGCCAAGGGGGTGGCTACACCTTC. Residues: CASSQGGGYTF. This chain connects TRBV14 to TRBJ1-2; no clear D. V lost 1 base to trimming and J lost 7 bases, with 4 bases between them. Germline values: CDR1 SGHDN, CDR2 FVKESK. CDR3 size: 11 residues.

This clonotype occurred many times. The chain is built from TRBV4-3 and TRBJ1-1; D gene unclear. Trimming left V 0 bases short and J 8 bases short, with 10 bases between. This CDR3 comprises 13 residues. From germline, CDR1 is LGHNA and CDR2 YSLEER. Here the CDR3 reads CASSQDLSAEAFF. CDR3 bases: TGCGCCAGCAGCCAAGACTTGTCGGCCGAAGCTTTCTTT.

The CDR3 bases are TGTGCCAGCAGCTTAGACAGCTCCCTGGGTGAGCAGTTCTTC. Translation: CASSLDSSLGEQFF. The J gene is TRBJ2-1, the V gene TRBV7-2; D unresolved. CDR1 SGHTA and CDR2 FQGNSA come from the germline V gene. This CDR3 contains 14 residues. The V end lost 1 base, the J end lost 9 bases, and 13 bases lay between the germline ends.

This chain links TRBV7-9 with TRBJ2-5; TRBD1 matches at 7 bases. CDR3 length equals 15 residues. Per the germline V gene, CDR1 is SEHNR and CDR2 is FQNEAQ (reference sequence). The junction had 4 bases not matched to a gene; V was cut back by 0 bases and J by 3 bases. The CDR3 spells CASSLAPGQKETQYF. CDR3 in DNA: TGTGCCAGCAGCTTAGCGCCGGGACAGAAAGAGACCCAGTACTTC.

This clonotype was detected a few times. The chain is built from TRBV20-1 and TRBJ2-5; D gene unclear. CDR1 is DFQATT and CDR2 is SNEGSKA in the germline V gene (reference sequence). V shed 3 bases and J shed 2 bases, with 7 bases lying between them. The CDR3 totals 12 residues. CDR3 loop: CSARVGQETQYF. Written as DNA, the CDR3 is TGCAGTGCTAGGGTAGGGCAAGAGACCCAGTACTTC.

This clonotype was seen only a few times. At one boundary the junction diverges from the germline segment, which might be a read error. The V call is TRBV7-9, the J call TRBJ1-1; no definite D call. Germline loops: CDR1 SEHNR, CDR2 FQNEAQ (reference sequence). The CDR3 runs 15 residues. As DNA, the CDR3 is TGTGCCAGCAACTTACATGCAATTGTGAACACTGAAGCTTTCTTT. Translated, it gives CASNLHAIVNTEAFF.

This clonotype showed up many times. The gene calls are TRBV7-9 and TRBJ1-1, with a tentative D call TRBD1 (5 bases). The CDR3 length is 13 residues. From germline, CDR1 is SEHNR and CDR2 FQNEAQ (reference sequence). V was shortened by 1 base and J by 5 bases, with 8 bases between the two germline ends. The CDR3 DNA reads TGTGCCAGCAGCTTAGGATGGGGGACTGAAGCTTTCTTT. Translating gives CASSLGWGTEAFF.

The genes are TRBV20-1 and TRBJ2-6, with D tentatively TRBD1 (5 bases). The germline V and J ends were trimmed by 3 bases and 3 bases, with 15 bases remaining between them. In germline, CDR1 is DFQATT, CDR2 SNEGSKA (reference sequence). The CDR3 sequence is 16 residues long. CDR3 region: CSASAVGRVGANVLTF. DNA for the CDR3: TGCAGTGCTAGCGCGGTCGGCAGGGTTGGGGCCAACGTCCTGACTTTC.